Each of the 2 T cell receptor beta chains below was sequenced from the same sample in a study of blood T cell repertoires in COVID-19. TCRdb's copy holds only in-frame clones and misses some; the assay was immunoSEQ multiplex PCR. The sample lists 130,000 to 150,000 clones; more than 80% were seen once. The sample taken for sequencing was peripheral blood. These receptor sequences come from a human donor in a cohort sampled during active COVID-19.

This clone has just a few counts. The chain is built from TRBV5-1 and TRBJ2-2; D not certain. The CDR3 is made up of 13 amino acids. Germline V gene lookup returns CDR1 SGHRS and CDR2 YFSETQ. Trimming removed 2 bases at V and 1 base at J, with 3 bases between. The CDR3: CASSFLNTGELFF. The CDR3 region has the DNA TGCGCCAGCAGCTTCCTGAACACCGGGGAGCTGTTTTTT.

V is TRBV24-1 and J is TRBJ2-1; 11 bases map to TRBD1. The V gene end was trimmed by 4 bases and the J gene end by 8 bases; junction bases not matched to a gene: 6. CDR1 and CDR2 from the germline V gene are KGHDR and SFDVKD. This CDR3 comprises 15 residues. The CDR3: CATSEAGTGGDEQFF. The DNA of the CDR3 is TGTGCCACCAGTGAGGCCGGGACAGGGGGTGATGAGCAGTTCTTC.